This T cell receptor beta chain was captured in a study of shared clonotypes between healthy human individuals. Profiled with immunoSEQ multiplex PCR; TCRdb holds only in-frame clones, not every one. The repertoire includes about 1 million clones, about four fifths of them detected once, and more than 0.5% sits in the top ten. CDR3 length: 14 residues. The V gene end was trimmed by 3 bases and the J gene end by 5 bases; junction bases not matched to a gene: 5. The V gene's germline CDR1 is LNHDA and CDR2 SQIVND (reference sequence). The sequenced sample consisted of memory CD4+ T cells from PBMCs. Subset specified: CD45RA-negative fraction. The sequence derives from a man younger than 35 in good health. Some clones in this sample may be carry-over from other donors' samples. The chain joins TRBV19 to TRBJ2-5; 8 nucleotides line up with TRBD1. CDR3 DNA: TGTGCCAGTAGTATCAGGGGGCCGGGGGAGACCCAGTACTTC. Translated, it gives CASSIRGPGETQYF.